The present entry profiles one T cell receptor (beta chain) with its context. Its antigen is undetermined. CDR1 is SQVTM and CDR2 is ANQGSEA in the germline V gene. Trimming pared 7 bases from V and 10 bases from J, leaving 14 bases between. The CDR3 runs to 11 residues. The sample originates from a study of T cell responses to AZD1222 COVID-19 vaccine. Study-wide results and caveats: Spike-wide coverage was observed for vaccine-associated CD4 TCRs, with dominant responses at 160-218 and 743-854. Donors were mostly white British, more females; clonal diversity possibly underestimated.

Profiling relied on immunoSEQ multiplex PCR, and the TCRdb table lists in-frame clones only, not all of them. The data contain 180,000 or so clones, about 90% of them singletons. The chain couples TRBV29-1 to TRBJ2-1; D is possibly TRBD1 or TRBD2 (7 bases each). The specimen was peripheral blood, collected 28 days after the second AZD1222 dose. This sequence originates from an adult who received the AZD1222 COVID-19 vaccine. The CDR3 DNA is TGCAGCGCGCAGCAGGGGGGGGAGCAGTTCTTC. Protein: CSAQQGGEQFF.